This TCR beta chain was profiled in a study of cytomegalovirus exposure and HLA in healthy donors. Study at large: There were around 100 million unique TCR beta sequences, drawn from about 200 million T cells, in an earlier analysis.

Germline V lookup: CDR1 MGHRA, CDR2 YSYEKL. There are 13 residues in the CDR3. The V and J ends lost 1 base and 6 bases respectively, with 7 bases between them. Findings of the study overall: Most of the TCR beta V segments (in an earlier analysis) were productive either about 90% or about 30% of the time. Most TCR sequences proved rare, with some public TCRs found in many donors.

About this clone itself: What it binds is unknown.

The PCR used 60 Vbeta and 13 Jbeta primers. Clones were read by immunoSEQ multiplex PCR, and TCRdb kept only the in-frame ones, dropping some. The table has approximately 170,000 clones, roughly 85% seen once; the top ten hold 1%. The J gene is TRBJ2-1, the V gene TRBV4-1; D is unclear. The clonotype comes from a boy aged 2 to 10 in good health and CMV-seronegative. The sequenced sample consisted of PBMCs. Here the CDR3 DNA reads TGCGCCAGCAGCCAAGTCACTACCAATGAGCAGTTCTTC. Residues: CASSQVTTNEQFF.